This T cell receptor (beta chain) was sequenced in a study of blood T cell repertoires in COVID-19. This CDR3 comprises 18 residues. The assay was immunoSEQ multiplex PCR, and TCRdb's table has in-frame clones only and misses some. The profile shows 250,000 to 400,000 clones, 75% to 90% of them singletons. This receptor was identified in a man aged 60-69 years who had recovered from COVID-19. The V call is TRBV1, the J call TRBJ1-6; the table's D call of TRBD1 was not tested on the DNA. TRBV1 has pseudogene status. Specimen: PBMCs or T cells enriched from blood (not recorded which). This chain's CDR3 is CTSSQDDGPSSYNSPLHF. DNA of the CDR3: TGCACCAGCAGCCAAGATGATGGGCCCAGCTCCTATAATTCACCCCTCCACTTT.